A selection of T cell receptor beta chains follows, all from one sample in a study of early T cells in non-severe SARS-CoV-2 infection. MiXCR, applied by TCRdb to the 5' RACE reads, yields one record per CDR3 protein. The sample comprises 30,000 to 35,000 distinct CDR3 sequences, approximately 4.6% of which are singletons, and 9% to 13% rests with the top ten. Source material: whole blood. All receptors come from an adult who was a healthcare worker with PCR-confirmed SARS-CoV-2 infection or an uninfected control (not recorded which). The CDR3 runs from the conserved cysteine through the conserved F or W. The D gene is left open where the match is weak. Rows may omit the clone size; those that give it use once, few, many or a size class.

CDR3 length	clone size	V gene	J gene	D gene	CDR3 protein	CDR3 DNA
13	many	TRBV12-3/TRBV12-4	TRBJ1-1	.	CASRRKRNTEAFF	TGTGCCAGCAGAAGGAAGAGGAACACTGAAGCTTTCTTT
13	.	TRBV2	TRBJ2-3	.	CASSVGRADTQYF	TGTGCCAGCAGTGTGGGGAGAGCAGATACGCAGTATTTT
15	.	TRBV12-3/TRBV12-4	TRBJ2-7	TRBD2	CASSLMTSGESEQYF	TGTGCCAGCAGCCTCATGACTAGCGGCGAGAGCGAGCAGTACTTC
13	many	TRBV2	TRBJ2-7	.	CASSARGPREQYF	TGTGCCAGCAGTGCCAGGGGTCCGCGAGAGCAGTACTTC
16	many	TRBV6-1	TRBJ2-2	.	CASSGHWGANTGELFF	TGTGCCAGCAGTGGTCATTGGGGGGCGAACACCGGGGAGCTGTTTTTT
18	few	TRBV7-2	TRBJ1-5	.	CASSLAATVGYSNQPQHF	TGTGCCAGCAGCTTAGCGGCCACGGTTGGATATAGCAATCAGCCCCAGCATTTT
17	.	TRBV11-2	TRBJ2-2	TRBD1	CASSRPGQGFRTGELFF	TGTGCCAGCAGCCGTCCGGGACAGGGGTTCCGCACCGGGGAGCTGTTTTTT
15	few	TRBV7-9	TRBJ2-3	.	CASSLDLAITDTQYF	TGTGCCAGCAGCTTAGATCTGGCAATCACAGATACGCAGTATTTT
14	medium-sized	TRBV6-5	TRBJ2-5	TRBD1	CASSYGTAEETQYF	TGTGCCAGCAGTTACGGGACAGCAGAAGAGACCCAGTACTTC
17	few	TRBV11-2	TRBJ2-1	TRBD2	CASSPRSSSGSFNEQFF	TGTGCCAGCAGCCCTAGGTCGTCTAGCGGGAGCTTCAATGAGCAGTTCTTC
13	many	TRBV11-2	TRBJ2-7	.	CASSRPDNYEQYF	TGTGCCAGCAGCCGACCCGATAACTACGAGCAGTACTTC
14	.	TRBV5-1	TRBJ2-2	TRBD1	CASTLGTGSGELFF	TGCGCCAGCACCTTGGGGACAGGGTCCGGGGAGCTGTTTTTT
16	many	TRBV12-3/TRBV12-4	TRBJ2-7	.	CASRPLTVGFPYEQYF	TGTGCCAGCAGACCTCTTACTGTTGGGTTCCCCTACGAGCAGTACTTC
12	many	TRBV7-9	TRBJ1-1	.	CASSSANTEAFF	TGTGCCAGCAGCTCAGCGAACACTGAAGCTTTCTTT
15	many	TRBV4-1	TRBJ2-5	.	CASRLTFRDQETQYF	TGCGCCAGCAGACTAACCTTCCGGGACCAAGAGACCCAGTACTTC
12	many	TRBV18	TRBJ1-1	.	CASSPVTREAFF	TGTGCCAGCTCACCCGTGACTCGTGAAGCTTTCTTT
15	.	TRBV18	TRBJ2-2	TRBD1	CASSEDRGNPGELFF	TGTGCCAGCTCGGAAGACAGGGGAAATCCCGGGGAGCTGTTTTTT
17	many	TRBV12-3/TRBV12-4	TRBJ2-3	TRBD1	CASSLSRTGGSTDTQYF	TGTGCCAGCAGTTTAAGTCGGACAGGGGGCAGCACAGATACGCAGTATTTT
16	many	TRBV6-5	TRBJ2-3	.	CASSYSQQGGIDTQYF	TGTGCCAGCAGTTACTCGCAACAGGGCGGGATAGATACGCAGTATTTT
14	many	TRBV20-1	TRBJ2-3	.	CSARPGTNTDTQYF	TGCAGTGCTAGACCCGGGACGAACACAGATACGCAGTATTTT
14	many	TRBV28	TRBJ2-7	.	CASSPGLASYEQYF	TGTGCCAGCAGCCCCGGCCTAGCCAGCTACGAGCAGTACTTC
14	.	TRBV20-1	TRBJ2-1	TRBD2	CSSRWRGGPDEQFF	TGCAGCTCTCGGTGGCGGGGGGGCCCGGATGAGCAGTTCTTC
14	many	TRBV5-1	TRBJ1-5	.	CASSLEQGSQPQHF	TGCGCCAGCAGCTTGGAACAGGGTTCTCAGCCCCAGCATTTT
14	.	TRBV28	TRBJ1-2	.	CASSSNRDHFSYTF	TGTGCCAGCAGTTCAAACCGGGACCATTTTTCCTACACCTTC
12	.	TRBV29-1	TRBJ1-1	.	CSVDQGYTEAFF	TGCAGCGTTGACCAGGGCTACACTGAAGCTTTCTTT
11	.	TRBV2	TRBJ1-2	.	CASRSEYGYTF	TGTGCCAGCAGGTCGGAGTATGGCTACACCTTC
14	many	TRBV19	TRBJ2-7	.	CASSISRGTYEQYF	TGTGCCAGTAGTATCTCTCGGGGGACCTACGAGCAGTACTTC
11	many	TRBV11-3	TRBJ2-1	.	CASSLDGIWFF	TGTGCCAGCAGCTTAGATGGAATTTGGTTCTTC
15	.	TRBV6-2/TRBV6-3	TRBJ2-1	TRBD2	CASSYSAGAGHEQFF	TGTGCCAGCAGTTACTCGGCGGGAGCGGGGCATGAGCAGTTCTTC
14	.	TRBV6-1	TRBJ1-2	TRBD1	CASSEDRPNYGYTF	TGTGCCAGCAGTGAGGACAGGCCTAACTATGGCTACACCTTC
15	many	TRBV5-1	TRBJ1-1	TRBD1	CASSLQGAEGTEAFF	TGCGCCAGCAGCTTGCAGGGGGCTGAGGGTACTGAAGCTTTCTTT
14	many	TRBV12-3/TRBV12-4	TRBJ2-5	TRBD1	CASSFVAGGETQYF	TGTGCCAGCAGTTTCGTGGCAGGGGGAGAGACCCAGTACTTC
14	many	TRBV28	TRBJ2-4	.	CASSSSPAKNIQYF	TGTGCCAGCAGTTCTTCCCCGGCCAAAAACATTCAGTACTTC
13	many	TRBV12-3/TRBV12-4	TRBJ2-7	.	CASSLYDSYEQYF	TGTGCCAGCAGTTTATACGACAGCTACGAGCAGTACTTC
12	many	TRBV6-4	TRBJ2-1	.	CASLVGGWEQFF	TGTGCCAGCCTGGTAGGAGGATGGGAGCAGTTCTTC
13	many	TRBV29-1	TRBJ2-4	.	CSVGGHDKNIQYF	TGCAGCGTTGGGGGCCATGACAAAAACATTCAGTACTTC
17	few	TRBV15	TRBJ2-7	TRBD1	CATSTRQGRRTSYEQYF	TGTGCCACCAGCACCCGACAGGGACGCCGAACTTCCTACGAGCAGTACTTC